This entry describes one TCR beta chain. Its target is unknown. This sample was taken from a study of OX40 agonist ivuxolimab in advanced cancers. Study details: Enrolled patients in dose escalation had cancers that were hepatocellular carcinoma, melanoma, renal cell or head and neck cancer. Eligibility rules accepted prior anti-PD-1, anti-PD-L1 or anti-CTLA-4 therapy, and 30% to 40% had some.

The CDR3 runs to 14 residues. The V end lost 3 bases, the J end lost 6 bases, and 11 bases lay between the germline ends. Germline V gene data show CDR1 as MDHEN and CDR2 as SYDVKM. Study results and limitations: Dosing at 0.1 to 3.0 mg/kg was accompanied by clonal expansion of CD4+ and CD8+ blood T cells by week 6.

The assay was immunoSEQ multiplex PCR, and TCRdb's table has in-frame clones only and misses some. The table includes 65,000 to 95,000 clones, 88% detected once. This chain joins TRBV28 and TRBJ1-4, with D hard to call. This sequence was found in an adult with an advanced solid tumor such as melanoma, head and neck, liver or kidney cancer. The material was CD4+ or CD8+ T cells sorted from blood, obtained in a trial of the OX40 agonist ivuxolimab. The CDR3 nucleotides read TGTGCCAGCAGTTTCGTGAGTATGGATGAAAAACTGTTTTTT. This codes for CASSFVSMDEKLFF.